This is a list of T cell receptor beta chains from one sample in a study of neurological immune-mediated disorders. One entry per CDR3 protein, called by TCRdb with MiXCR from the 5' RACE reads. The sample lists some 28,000 distinct CDR3 sequences; approximately 22% were seen once. The sample consisted of CD4+ T cells from blood. The origin of the receptors is a man in his fifties with HTLV-1-associated myelopathy (HAM/TSP). The CDR3 runs from the conserved cysteine through the conserved F or W. The D gene is left open where the match is weak. Clone size is given for some rows only: seen once, a few or many times, or a class if the clone is expanded.

v_gene: TRBV20-1
d_gene: NA
abundance: many
j_gene: TRBJ2-7
CDR3nt: TGCAGTGCTAGGGGGAAGCGCGGCACCACCGTAACCTACGAGCAGTACTTC
CDR3aa: CSARGKRGTTVTYEQYF

v_gene: TRBV20-1
d_gene: TRBD2
abundance: many
j_gene: TRBJ2-3
CDR3nt: TGCAGTGCTAGAGTGACTAGCGGGAGCACAGATACGCAGTATTTT
CDR3aa: CSARVTSGSTDTQYF

v_gene: TRBV5-1
d_gene: NA
abundance: many
j_gene: TRBJ1-1
CDR3nt: TGCGCCAGCAGCCGGGGCCGCGGGGGTACTGAAGCTTTCTTT
CDR3aa: CASSRGRGGTEAFF

v_gene: TRBV4-1
d_gene: NA
abundance: many
j_gene: TRBJ1-5
CDR3nt: TGCGCCAGCAGCCAAGACGTCGGGCCCCAGCATTTT
CDR3aa: CASSQDVGPQHF

v_gene: TRBV7-8
d_gene: TRBD1
abundance: few
j_gene: TRBJ1-4
CDR3nt: TGTGCCAGCAGCTTAGGACAGGGACCGGCTAATGAAAAACTGTTTTTT
CDR3aa: CASSLGQGPANEKLFF

v_gene: TRBV29-1
d_gene: NA
abundance: many
j_gene: TRBJ1-4
CDR3nt: TGCAGCGCCTCAAGCAGCGGGGGGCGAGGGGAAAAACTGTTTTTT
CDR3aa: CSASSSGGRGEKLFF

v_gene: TRBV11-2
d_gene: NA
abundance: few
j_gene: TRBJ1-1
CDR3nt: TGTGCCAGCATCCTCCCGAACACTGAAGCTTTCTTT
CDR3aa: CASILPNTEAFF

v_gene: TRBV9
d_gene: NA
abundance: many
j_gene: TRBJ1-1
CDR3nt: TGTGCCAGCAGCGTAGGCACGGTGAACACTGAAGCTTTCTTT
CDR3aa: CASSVGTVNTEAFF

v_gene: TRBV5-4
d_gene: TRBD2
abundance: NA
j_gene: TRBJ2-1
CDR3nt: TGTGCCAGCAGCTTGTCAGGGACTAGGAGGTGGAATGAGCAGTTCTTC
CDR3aa: CASSLSGTRRWNEQFF

v_gene: TRBV6-5
d_gene: NA
abundance: NA
j_gene: TRBJ1-2
CDR3nt: TGTGCCAGCAAAAGACGGGCGGATTCCTATGGCTACACCTTC
CDR3aa: CASKRRADSYGYTF

v_gene: TRBV5-1
d_gene: TRBD2
abundance: many
j_gene: TRBJ2-1
CDR3nt: TGCGCCAGCAGCCCTCTGACTAGCGGGGGGTTTAGCTCCTACAATGAGCAGTTCTTC
CDR3aa: CASSPLTSGGFSSYNEQFF

v_gene: TRBV5-6
d_gene: NA
abundance: many
j_gene: TRBJ1-5
CDR3nt: TGTGCCAGCAGCGGAACAGGGAATCAGCCCCAGCATTTT
CDR3aa: CASSGTGNQPQHF

v_gene: TRBV5-6
d_gene: NA
abundance: NA
j_gene: TRBJ2-7
CDR3nt: TGTGCCAGCTTGAGAAGTGACACGTATTTGGACTTC
CDR3aa: CASLRSDTYLDF

v_gene: TRBV14
d_gene: TRBD1
abundance: many
j_gene: TRBJ1-2
CDR3nt: TGTGCCAGCAGCCCCCTCGGAGGGGGCGGTGGCTACACCTTC
CDR3aa: CASSPLGGGGGYTF

v_gene: TRBV5-1
d_gene: NA
abundance: many
j_gene: TRBJ2-2
CDR3nt: TGCGCCAGCAGGGCGGGACCCACCGGGGAGCTGTTTTTT
CDR3aa: CASRAGPTGELFF

v_gene: TRBV7-2
d_gene: NA
abundance: many
j_gene: TRBJ2-7
CDR3nt: TGTGCCAGCAGCTTAGGGGGATGGTACGAGCAGTACTTC
CDR3aa: CASSLGGWYEQYF

v_gene: TRBV3-1
d_gene: NA
abundance: few
j_gene: TRBJ1-6
CDR3nt: TGTGCCAGCAGCCCCAATGGAGGTTCACCCCTCCACTTT
CDR3aa: CASSPNGGSPLHF

v_gene: TRBV5-1
d_gene: NA
abundance: many
j_gene: TRBJ1-1
CDR3nt: TGCGCCAGCAGCTTGGGGGGCTTACAGGGAATTGGGTACGCTTTCTTT
CDR3aa: CASSLGGLQGIGYAFF

v_gene: TRBV10-3
d_gene: NA
abundance: many
j_gene: TRBJ1-2
CDR3nt: TGTGCCATCAGTCCCGAGGGGACAACTAACTATGGCTACACCTTC
CDR3aa: CAISPEGTTNYGYTF

v_gene: TRBV14
d_gene: NA
abundance: many
j_gene: TRBJ1-1
CDR3nt: TGTGCCAGCAGCCAGAGGGGGACCACCGGGGAAGCTTTCTTT
CDR3aa: CASSQRGTTGEAFF

v_gene: TRBV5-1
d_gene: NA
abundance: many
j_gene: TRBJ2-1
CDR3nt: TGCGCCAGCAAAAAGGAAGGGGGGATCCGGAATGAGCAGTTCTTC
CDR3aa: CASKKEGGIRNEQFF

v_gene: TRBV29-1
d_gene: NA
abundance: NA
j_gene: TRBJ1-5
CDR3nt: TGCAGCGTTGCACGGGAGGTCAATAAGCCCCAGCATTTT
CDR3aa: CSVAREVNKPQHF

v_gene: TRBV12-3/TRBV12-4
d_gene: NA
abundance: once
j_gene: TRBJ1-2
CDR3nt: TGTGCCAGCAGCCGGGCGGCTTCTGGCTACACCTTC
CDR3aa: CASSRAASGYTF

v_gene: TRBV20-1
d_gene: NA
abundance: many
j_gene: TRBJ2-7
CDR3nt: TGCAGTGCTAGAGATCGGGTTCTGGGGTCCTACGAGCAGTACTTC
CDR3aa: CSARDRVLGSYEQYF

v_gene: TRBV6-5
d_gene: NA
abundance: many
j_gene: TRBJ2-6
CDR3nt: TGTGCCAGCACTACTCGGACCTCTGGGGCCAACGTCCTGACTTTC
CDR3aa: CASTTRTSGANVLTF

v_gene: TRBV20-1
d_gene: TRBD2
abundance: many
j_gene: TRBJ2-1
CDR3nt: TGCAGTGCTAGAATTACAGCGGGAGAGTTAAATGAGCAGTTCTTC
CDR3aa: CSARITAGELNEQFF

v_gene: TRBV3-1
d_gene: NA
abundance: NA
j_gene: TRBJ2-1
CDR3nt: TGTGCCAGCAGCCCACGCAGGGGGGGGAGTACAAATGAGCAGTTCTTC
CDR3aa: CASSPRRGGSTNEQFF

v_gene: TRBV10-3
d_gene: NA
abundance: NA
j_gene: TRBJ2-3
CDR3nt: TGTGCCATCAGTGAGCAAATCACTAGCAAAGATACGCAGTATTTT
CDR3aa: CAISEQITSKDTQYF

v_gene: TRBV20-1
d_gene: NA
abundance: many
j_gene: TRBJ1-2
CDR3nt: TGCAGTGCCTGCCCTAGGGGGGGCTTAAACTTAATTTACTATGGCTACACCTTC
CDR3aa: CSACPRGGLNLIYYGYTF

v_gene: TRBV20-1
d_gene: NA
abundance: many
j_gene: TRBJ2-5
CDR3nt: TGCAGTGCTAGACTGGACAGCCAAGAGACCCAGTACTTC
CDR3aa: CSARLDSQETQYF

v_gene: TRBV6-2/TRBV6-3
d_gene: TRBD1
abundance: few
j_gene: TRBJ1-5
CDR3nt: TGTGCCAGCAGCCTCCAGGGGGCTGGCAATCAGCCCCAGCATTTT
CDR3aa: CASSLQGAGNQPQHF

v_gene: TRBV5-8
d_gene: NA
abundance: many
j_gene: TRBJ1-1
CDR3nt: TGTGCCAGCAGCTTAACCGGGTTAAAGGCGGCTTTCTTT
CDR3aa: CASSLTGLKAAFF

v_gene: TRBV29-1
d_gene: NA
abundance: many
j_gene: TRBJ2-5
CDR3nt: TGCAGCGTGGGGGAGTGGGCTGAGGACCAGTACTTC
CDR3aa: CSVGEWAEDQYF